These 18 T cell receptor beta chains originate from one sample sequenced in a study of T cells expressing NK-cell markers. TCRdb reprocessed the 5' RACE reads; each CDR3 protein has one entry and no DNA is given. The sample holds roughly 380,000 distinct CDR3 sequences. The sequenced sample consisted of blood T cells: a sorted CD56 or NKG2C T cell subset, CD4+ or CD8+ T cells, or bulk PBMC T cells (not recorded which). These receptors were taken from a man aged 18 to 69 in good health.

V is TRBV6-1 and J is TRBJ2-3; TCRdb picks TRBD2, but there is no DNA to check that call. The CDR3 sequence is 15 residues long. Germline lookup yields CDR1 MNHNS and CDR2 SASEGT. The chain's CDR3 is CASRGRDKSTDTQYF.

The J gene is TRBJ1-4, the V gene TRBV3-1; the D call from TCRdb, TRBD1, cannot be confirmed without DNA. Germline CDR1 reads LGHDT; CDR2 reads YNNKEL (reference sequence). This CDR3 has 18 residues. This chain's CDR3 is CASSRYGRRDSRNEKLFF.

This chain joins TRBV12-3 or TRBV12-4 and TRBJ2-3; without DNA, the TCRdb call of TRBD2 cannot be checked. The CDR3 sequence is 14 residues long. The CDR3 reads CASGPGTFPDTQYF.

The chain carries TRBV3-1 and TRBJ2-3; TCRdb picks TRBD2, but there is no DNA to check that call. CDR1 LGHDT and CDR2 YNNKEL come from the germline V gene (reference sequence). The CDR3 length is 18 residues. This CDR3 reads CASSQATLSYPLTDTQYF.

The rearrangement joins TRBV6-1 to TRBJ1-5; the D gene TCRdb calls, TRBD1, cannot be checked with no DNA. CDR1 MNHNS and CDR2 SASEGT come from the germline V gene. This CDR3 region has 15 residues. CDR3 sequence reads: CASRKIGGWDQPQHF.

This chain links TRBV7-6 with TRBJ1-1. Germline values: CDR1 SGHVS, CDR2 FNYEAQ. The CDR3 consists of 13 residues. CDR3 in amino acids: CASSTQDYTEAFF.

V is TRBV20-1 and J is TRBJ1-4; lacking DNA, the TRBD1 call made by TCRdb goes unchecked. The germline V gene encodes CDR1 DFQATT and CDR2 SNEGSKA (reference sequence). This CDR3 region has 15 residues. The CDR3 sequence: CSARDARAGWKKLFF.

The V gene is TRBV7-9, the J gene TRBJ2-3; TCRdb indicates TRBD1, and absent DNA this call remains unverified. Germline lookup yields CDR1 SEHNR and CDR2 FQNEAQ (reference sequence). The CDR3 length is 13 residues. The CDR3 loop reads CATTLGNTDTQYF.

This rearrangement joins TRBV10-1 to TRBJ2-1; the TRBD1 assignment by TCRdb is unverifiable without DNA. The CDR3 is 12 residues long. Germline V CDR1 and CDR2: WNHNN, SYGVQD (reference sequence). The CDR3 loop is CASRGGYNEQFF.

The chain has TRBV5-1 and TRBJ2-4; the D call from TCRdb, TRBD1, cannot be confirmed without DNA. Germline V CDR1 and CDR2: SGHRS, YFSETQ. The CDR3 extends over 16 amino acids. CDR3 loop: CASSGTGATPPNIQYF.

The rearrangement uses TRBV24-1 and TRBJ2-1; absent DNA, TCRdb's TRBD1 call cannot be checked. The CDR3 spans 16 residues. The germline gives CDR1 KGHDR, CDR2 SFDVKD. CDR3 amino acids: CATSDSGTGKYNEQFF.

The chain recombines TRBV12-3 or TRBV12-4 with TRBJ2-3; the D call from TCRdb, TRBD2, cannot be confirmed without DNA. The CDR3 contains 16 residues. This chain's CDR3 is CASRKNLAGSTDTQYF.

The J gene is TRBJ1-2, the V gene TRBV19; TCRdb picks TRBD1, but there is no DNA to check that call. CDR1 is LNHDA, CDR2 SQIVND, per germline (reference sequence). The CDR3 has 14 residues. The CDR3 sequence is CASSIGQAFYGYTF. The entire variable domain, with the rest obtained from reference TRBV19 and TRBJ1-2, is as follows: DGGITQSPKYLFRKEGQNVTLSCEQNLNHDAMYWYRQDPGQGLRLIYYSQIVNDFQKGDIAEGYSVSREKKESFPLTVTSAQKNPTAFYLCASSIGQAFYGYTFGSGTRLTVV.

V is TRBV5-1 and J is TRBJ2-1; the TRBD1 assignment by TCRdb is unverifiable without DNA. CDR3 length: 14 amino acids. Germline CDR1 reads SGHRS; CDR2 reads YFSETQ. The CDR3 sequence: CASSPSTGTNEQFF.

The J gene is TRBJ2-6, the V gene TRBV2; the TRBD1 assignment by TCRdb is unverifiable without DNA. Per the germline V gene, CDR1 is SNHLY and CDR2 is FYNNEI. This CDR3 spans 19 amino acids. The CDR3 loop is CASRPGRHPTSSGANVLTF.

The chain couples TRBV15 to TRBJ2-7; without DNA, the TCRdb call of TRBD1 cannot be checked. Germline V lookup: CDR1 LNHNV, CDR2 YYDKDF (reference sequence). The CDR3 totals 16 residues. CDR3 protein: CATSRDRDRPAYEQYF. The full variable domain, rest sourced from reference TRBV15 and TRBJ2-7, is DAMVIQNPRYQVTQFGKPVTLSCSQTLNHNVMYWYQQKSSQAPKLLFHYYDKDFNNEADTPDNFQSRRPNTSFCFLDIRSPGLGDTAMYLCATSRDRDRPAYEQYFGPGTRLTVT.

The chain carries TRBV12-3 or TRBV12-4 and TRBJ2-7; as DNA is missing, the TRBD1 call by TCRdb cannot be tested. The CDR3 has 14 residues. The CDR3 spells CASSSIGGSYEQYF.

The chain is built from TRBV7-2 and TRBJ2-2; without DNA, the TCRdb call of TRBD1 cannot be checked. The CDR3 totals 13 residues. Germline CDR1 SGHTA, CDR2 FQGNSA. The CDR3 sequence: CASSRGALGELFF.